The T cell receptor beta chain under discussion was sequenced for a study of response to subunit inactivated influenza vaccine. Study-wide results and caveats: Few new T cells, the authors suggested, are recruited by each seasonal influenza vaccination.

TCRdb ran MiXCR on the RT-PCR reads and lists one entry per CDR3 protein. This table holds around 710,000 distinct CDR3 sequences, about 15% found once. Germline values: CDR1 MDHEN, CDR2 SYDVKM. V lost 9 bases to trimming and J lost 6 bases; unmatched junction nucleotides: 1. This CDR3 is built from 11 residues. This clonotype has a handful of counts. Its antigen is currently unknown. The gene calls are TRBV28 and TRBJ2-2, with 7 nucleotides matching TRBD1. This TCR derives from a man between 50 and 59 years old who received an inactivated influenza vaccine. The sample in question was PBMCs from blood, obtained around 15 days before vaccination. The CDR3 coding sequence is TGTGCCAGAGGACAGGCCGGGGAGCTGTTTTTT. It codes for CARGQAGELFF.